The 15 T cell receptor beta chains below come from one sample, sequenced in a study of vaccination effects on CD4 cells after COVID-19. Data came from immunoSEQ multiplex PCR; TCRdb stores just in-frame clones and leaves some out. Of tens of thousands of clones detected, about 70% appear once; the ten largest clones hold 3% to 4%. These TCRs are of unknown antigen specificity. The authors isolated CD4+ T cells after less than eleven days of culture. The source material was CD4+ T cells from PBMCs cultured without peptide, sampled before COVID-19 vaccination. Receptor source: a human donor who received a COVID-19 vaccine.

The V gene is TRBV10-1, the J gene TRBJ2-6; 7 positions match TRBD1. CDR1 and CDR2 (germline): WNHNN, SYGVQD (reference sequence). V shed 6 bases, J shed 1 base, and the junction held 3 bases outside the gene matches. The CDR3 totals 15 residues. The CDR3 DNA reads TGCGCCAGCAGCGACAGGGTTTCTGGGGCCAACGTCCTGACTTTC. As protein: CASSDRVSGANVLTF.

The rearrangement uses TRBV7-2 and TRBJ2-1; weak D call: TRBD1 (6 bases). This CDR3 spans 16 amino acids. In germline, CDR1 is SGHTA, CDR2 FQGNSA. Between the trimmed V and J ends, which lost 1 base and 2 bases, there was a span of 12 bases. The CDR3 sequence: CASSLVPGVTYNEQFF. The CDR3, as DNA: TGTGCCAGCAGCTTAGTCCCAGGGGTTACCTACAATGAGCAGTTCTTC.

The chain combines TRBV30 with TRBJ1-2; D ambiguous. Germline V gives CDR1 GTSNPN, CDR2 SVGIG (reference sequence). The germline V and J ends were trimmed by 2 bases and 8 bases, with 9 bases remaining between them. This CDR3 spans 11 amino acids. The CDR3 spells CAWSISGGYTF. CDR3 coding DNA: TGTGCCTGGAGTATATCTGGGGGCTACACCTTC.

The CDR3 protein is CASSLGRSGFTGELFF. Written as DNA, the CDR3 is TGTGCCAGCAGCTTAGGTCGATCCGGGTTCACCGGGGAGCTGTTTTTT. The V gene is TRBV7-8, the J gene TRBJ2-2; D is uncertain. Trimming stripped 1 base from V and 4 bases from J, with 13 bases between. CDR1 is SGHVS and CDR2 is FQNEAQ in the germline V gene. The CDR3 is 16 amino acids.

This chain joins TRBV7-9 and TRBJ2-3, with TRBD2 identical over 7 bases. The CDR3 is 15 residues long. Germline V CDR1 and CDR2: SEHNR, FQNEAQ (reference sequence). V was pared by 0 bases and J by 2 bases, with 2 bases of the junction left unmatched. CDR3 nucleotides: TGTGCCAGCAGCTTAGCCGGGGGGAACACAGATACGCAGTATTTT. Protein sequence: CASSLAGGNTDTQYF.

The rearrangement joins TRBV11-2 to TRBJ1-2, with D possibly matching TRBD1 (6 bases). Germline values: CDR1 SGHAT, CDR2 FQNNGV. The CDR3 has 13 residues. Trimming took off 2 bases at V and 6 bases at J, with 10 bases between the two ends. The CDR3 DNA is TGTGCCAGCAGCTTACAGGGGAAGAATGGCTACACCTTC. Residues: CASSLQGKNGYTF.

The chain joins TRBV18 to TRBJ1-1; the D is unclear. CDR1 KGHSH and CDR2 LQKENI come from the germline V gene. Trimming removed 5 bases at V and 2 bases at J, with 6 bases between. The CDR3 runs to 12 residues. CDR3 nucleotides: TGTGCCAGCTCAACCAGCAACACTGAAGCTTTCTTT. It is translated as CASSTSNTEAFF.

J is TRBJ2-1 and V is TRBV28; tentatively, D is TRBD2 (6 bases). V lost 9 bases, J lost 0 bases, and 12 bases lay in between. Germline values: CDR1 MDHEN, CDR2 SYDVKM. The CDR3 covers 14 residues. The CDR3 DNA follows: TGTGCCAGTACGGGGGACGGCTCCTACAATGAGCAGTTCTTC. This encodes CASTGDGSYNEQFF.

This chain links TRBV11-3 with TRBJ2-3, with D perhaps TRBD2 (6 bases). Germline CDR1 and CDR2: SGHNT and YENEEA. V shed 3 bases and J shed 4 bases, with 8 bases lying between them. The CDR3 consists of 13 residues. The CDR3 region is CASSLGLADTQYF. The DNA of the CDR3 is TGTGCCAGCAGCTTGGGACTTGCAGATACGCAGTATTTT.

This chain uses TRBV5-1 with TRBJ1-2, with D perhaps matching TRBD1 (5 bases). V was cut by 6 bases and J by 3 bases, with 15 bases left in between. The CDR3 is 14 residues long. Germline CDR1 SGHRS, CDR2 YFSETQ. The CDR3 spells CASTLPGGDYGYTF. The CDR3 region has the DNA TGCGCCAGCACCCTTCCCGGGGGGGACTATGGCTACACCTTC. The full variable domain, its missing parts supplied by reference TRBV5-1 and TRBJ1-2, is KAGVTQTPRYLIKTRGQQVTLSCSPISGHRSVSWYQQTPGQGLQFLFEYFSETQRNKGNFPGRFSGRQFSNSRSEMNVSTLELGDSALYLCASTLPGGDYGYTFGSGTRLTVV.

V and J are TRBV6-5 and TRBJ2-7; the match to TRBD1 covers 7 bases. After removal of 4 bases from V and 6 bases from J, the junction contained 9 bases not matched to a gene. The CDR3 length is 14 residues. The germline V gene encodes CDR1 MNHEY and CDR2 SVGAGI. CDR3 sequence: CASSSLQTGFEQYF. Here the CDR3 DNA reads TGTGCCAGCAGTTCCCTCCAGACAGGGTTCGAGCAGTACTTC.

This clone has only one observation. The chain is built from TRBV7-2 and TRBJ2-1; tentative D call: TRBD1 (5 bases). The CDR3 loop spans 15 amino acids. Germline V gives CDR1 SGHTA, CDR2 FQGNSA. The germline V and J ends were trimmed by 5 bases and 0 bases, with 11 bases remaining between them. The DNA of the CDR3 is TGTGCCAGCAGCGCCGGCAGGGTCTCCTACAATGAGCAGTTCTTC. Amino acid sequence: CASSAGRVSYNEQFF.

The rearrangement uses TRBV11-2 and TRBJ2-7, with D maybe TRBD1 (6 bases). The CDR3 is made up of 14 amino acids. CDR1 SGHAT and CDR2 FQNNGV come from the germline V gene. Trimming took off 2 bases at V and 3 bases at J, with 11 bases between the two ends. CDR3 residues: CASSLWTADYEQYF. CDR3 DNA: TGTGCCAGCAGCTTATGGACAGCTGACTACGAGCAGTACTTC.

This chain links TRBV7-2 with TRBJ2-5; either TRBD1 or TRBD2 may fit D (5 bases each). The CDR3 length is 16 residues. V shed 5 bases and J shed 4 bases, with 20 bases lying between them. The germline CDR1 and CDR2 sequences are SGHTA and FQGNSA. CDR3 amino acids: CASSRRVGVAGETQYF. The CDR3 bases are TGTGCCAGCAGCCGCCGGGTGGGGGTCGCCGGAGAGACCCAGTACTTC.

The chain is built from TRBV5-1 and TRBJ1-3; D remains ambiguous. V lost 4 bases and J 2 bases, leaving 16 bases between the germline ends. CDR1 and CDR2 from the germline V gene are SGHRS and YFSETQ. This CDR3 has 16 residues. DNA for the CDR3: TGCGCCAGCAGCCGCAGACAAACCGGGACTGGAAACACCATATATTTT. It yields the protein CASSRRQTGTGNTIYF.